These T cell receptor beta chains were read from a single sample in a study of blood T cell repertoires in COVID-19. Data came from immunoSEQ multiplex PCR; TCRdb stores just in-frame clones and leaves some out. The sample yields 100,000 to 150,000 clones, about 88% seen once. Sequenced input: peripheral blood. The receptor set was obtained from a woman older than 75 with acute or convalescent COVID-19. Both conserved end residues are part of each CDR3. The D gene is left open where the match is weak. Size tells how often a clone was seen (once, few, many) or the class of an expanded clone, and some rows leave it out.

size	D	V	J	DNA	CDR3
NA	NA	TRBV6-5	TRBJ1-1	TGTGCCAGCAACCCAGGACAGTATCGCCCTGAAGCTTTCTTT	CASNPGQYRPEAFF
once	NA	TRBV5-1	TRBJ1-5	TGCGCCAGCAGAGTCGACACTGTGGTGAATCAGCCCCAGCATTTT	CASRVDTVVNQPQHF
NA	NA	TRBV6-5	TRBJ1-5	TGTGCCAGCAGTCGCCGGGGGCAGCCCCAGCATTTT	CASSRRGQPQHF
NA	NA	TRBV19	TRBJ2-2	TGTGCCAGTAGTATTTCAAACAGGGTAGGCACCGGGGAGCTGTTTTTT	CASSISNRVGTGELFF
NA	TRBD2	TRBV20-1	TRBJ2-7	TGCAGTGCTAGTCCCTCTAGCGGGGGGACCTACGAGCAGTACTTC	CSASPSSGGTYEQYF
NA	NA	TRBV15	TRBJ2-2	TGTGCCACCAGCAGTCCAGGGGCGAACACCGGGGAGCTGTTTTTT	CATSSPGANTGELFF
NA	NA	TRBV4-1	TRBJ2-3	TGCGCCAGCAGCCCGCGGGGTATAAGCACAGATACGCAGTATTTT	CASSPRGISTDTQYF
NA	TRBD1	TRBV4-1	TRBJ1-2	TGCGCCAGCAGCCTCAGGACAGGCGGAGCTAACTATGGCTACACCTTC	CASSLRTGGANYGYTF
NA	NA	TRBV4-2	TRBJ1-3	TGTGCCAGCAGCCAAGTCGGGTCCTTTGGAAACACCATATATTTT	CASSQVGSFGNTIYF
NA	NA	TRBV6-2/TRBV6-3	TRBJ1-4	TGTGCCAGCAGTTACGAGGGGGAAGAAAAACTGTTTTTT	CASSYEGEEKLFF
NA	TRBD1	TRBV15	TRBJ1-4	TGTGCCACCAGCAGGGGACAGGGGGCGGAAAAACTGTTTTTT	CATSRGQGAEKLFF
NA	NA	TRBV19	TRBJ2-3	TGTGCCAGTAAAGGCGGGCCTAGCACAGATACGCAGTATTTT	CASKGGPSTDTQYF
NA	TRBD1	TRBV2	TRBJ2-2	TGTGCCAGCTGGGGACAGGGGAACACCGGGGAGCTGTTTTTT	CASWGQGNTGELFF
once	TRBD1	TRBV18	TRBJ1-6	TGTGCCAGCTCACTTCAGGACAGGGATTCACCCCTCCACTTT	CASSLQDRDSPLHF
NA	TRBD2	TRBV6-4	TRBJ2-1	TGTGCCAGCAGTGACCTAGCCGGGAGGGCTTACAATGAGCAGTTCTTC	CASSDLAGRAYNEQFF
NA	NA	TRBV28	TRBJ2-6	TGTGCCAGCAGTGTGCCGGGGACTGGGGCCAACGTCCTGACTTTC	CASSVPGTGANVLTF